The clone carrying this TCR beta chain was detected many times. The use of genomic DNA as template underpinned the TCR beta VDJ and CDR3 profiling. TCRdb ran MiXCR on the reads and lists one entry per CDR3 protein. Of over 250,000 distinct CDR3 sequences detected, approximately 60% appear once; the ten largest clones hold roughly 1.2%. Those patients picked for sequencing had displayed CD8+CD57+ cell expansion on flow cytometry. This CDR3 is 16 amino acids long. The V segment lost 1 base and the J segment 1 base; nucleotides outside the gene matches: 0. Looked up from germline, CDR1 is SGHAT and CDR2 is FQDESV (reference sequence). This sample was included in a study of CD8+CD57+ T cells in acquired aplastic anemia.

The chain has TRBV11-1 and TRBJ2-3, with 12 bases aligning to TRBD2. The sequencing input was sorted CD4+, CD8+, or CD8+CD57+ T cells (not recorded which) from PBMCs. The source of this sequence is a human donor with aplastic anemia. CDR3 sequence reads: CASSLGLAGGTDTQYF. The CDR3 nucleotides read TGTGCCAGCAGCTTAGGACTAGCGGGAGGCACAGATACGCAGTATTTT. The whole variable domain, remainder taken from reference TRBV11-1 and TRBJ2-3, is EAEVAQSPRYKITEKSQAVAFWCDPISGHATLYWYRQILGQGPELLVQFQDESVVDDSQLPKDRFSAERLKGVDSTLKIQPAELGDSAMYLCASSLGLAGGTDTQYFGPGTRLTVL.